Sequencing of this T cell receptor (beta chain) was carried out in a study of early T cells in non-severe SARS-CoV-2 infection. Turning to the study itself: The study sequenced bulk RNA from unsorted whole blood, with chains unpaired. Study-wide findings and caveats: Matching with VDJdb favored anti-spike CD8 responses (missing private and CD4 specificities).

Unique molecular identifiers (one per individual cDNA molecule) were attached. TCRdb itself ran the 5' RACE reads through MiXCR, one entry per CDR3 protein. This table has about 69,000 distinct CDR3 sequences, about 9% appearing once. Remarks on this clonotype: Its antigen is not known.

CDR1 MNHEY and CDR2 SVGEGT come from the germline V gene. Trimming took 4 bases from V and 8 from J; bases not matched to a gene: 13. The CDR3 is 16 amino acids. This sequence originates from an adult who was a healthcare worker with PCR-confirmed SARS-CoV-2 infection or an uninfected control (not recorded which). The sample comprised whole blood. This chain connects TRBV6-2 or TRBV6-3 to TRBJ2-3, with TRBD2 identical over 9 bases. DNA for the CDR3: TGTGCCAGCAGTTCCACTCGACTAGCGGCCCTCTCTACGCAGTATTTT. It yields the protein CASSSTRLAALSTQYF.